This T cell receptor beta chain is drawn from a study of CD8 T cells in Susac syndrome. In blood CD8+ and CD4+ T cells, TCR beta underwent sequencing. It was negative isolation that provided the CD8+ and CD4+ T cells, whereas TEMRA cells were enriched by FACS. This CDR3 has 15 amino acids. Germline values: CDR1 DFQATT, CDR2 SNEGSKA (reference sequence). V trimming: 6 bases; J trimming: 2 bases; junction bases outside the gene matches: 5. Random hexamers served to reverse transcribe roughly 0.45 to 1 ug RNA. TCR beta CDR3 was amplified by immunoSEQ multiplex PCR. This amplification extended across 54 Vbeta and 13 Jbeta segments. TCRdb used MiXCR to reprocess the immunoSEQ multiplex PCR reads, holding one entry per CDR3 protein. Of about 300,000 distinct CDR3 sequences in the sample, around 85% were seen once.

Sequenced: CD8+ T cells from PBMCs. V usage is TRBV20-1 and J usage is TRBJ2-1, with 12 nucleotides matching TRBD1. The TCR sequence derives from a human donor with multiple sclerosis. CDR3 bases: TGCAGTGCACGCCGGGACAGGGGGCCCTACAATGAGCAGTTCTTC. Protein product: CSARRDRGPYNEQFF.